This T cell receptor beta chain stems from a study of CD8 T cells in ankylosing spondylitis (dated by TCRdb to between 2016 and 2019). For context, the study as a whole: The study profiled T cell receptor beta repertoires in healthy donors and ankylosing spondylitis patients to find disease-linked TCR variants. The full study cohort was made up of 25 to 30 ankylosing spondylitis patients and fewer than 120 healthy donors. Peripheral blood samples were taken, and synovial fluid was additionally collected from ankylosing spondylitis patients.

What the work shows at the level of the full study, not this receptor alone: Blood from ankylosing spondylitis patients appeared to be characterized by a TCR beta motif composed of eight highly homologous amino acid variants. The disease-linked clones were reported to be significantly enriched in matched synovial fluid samples from ankylosing spondylitis patients. Some motif variants had previously been reported in the synovial fluid and blood of reactive arthritis patients, which suggests shared mechanisms of disease initiation. The disease-linked clones showed a CD8+ phenotype and occurred at relatively low frequencies in peripheral blood.

The sequencer listed for this sample is Illumina HiSeq 2500. TCR beta libraries were prepared by quantitative 5'-RACE with molecular barcodes. In the original analysis: A new computational method based on a probabilistic model of VDJ rearrangement was used to identify disease-linked TCR variants. In-frame beta chains were kept once TCRdb had trimmed the public reads at Q25 with fastp and called clones with MiXCR. When rows share a CDR3 protein, they turn into one entry using the most common DNA and genes. These V and J calls rely on TCRdb rather than the paper's analysis. This sample lists tens of thousands of distinct CDR3 sequences; about 2.6% were detected once. Approximately 7.5% of the sample rests with the top ten. Based on the germline V gene, the CDR1 and CDR2 sequences are SGDLS and YYNGEE. A distance of 18 bases separates the germline ends of V and J, which lose 4 bases and 5 bases respectively. CDR3 length: 15 amino acids, cysteine to phenylalanine. Of the read, only the CDR3 DNA is kept; its 45 bases are in frame from base 1.

Many counts were recorded for this clonotype. Which antigen it targets is not known. Base qualities are not at hand, and no much larger clone is one base apart. The rearrangement joined TRBV9 to TRBJ1-1; a tentative D call is TRBD1 (5 bases match). Sequencing was performed on blood, either unsorted or a sorted T cell fraction (not recorded which). This TCR was recovered from a female donor with ankylosing spondylitis or in good health (not recorded which). The CDR3 loop reads CASSTTVGPGTEAFF. The nucleotide sequence reads as follows: TGTGCCAGCAGCACGACAGTGGGCCCCGGAACTGAAGCTTTCTTT.